Listed here are 24 T cell receptor beta chains from one sample, sequenced in a study of cytomegalovirus exposure and HLA in healthy donors. PCR was performed using 60 Vbeta and 13 Jbeta primers. Clones were read by immunoSEQ multiplex PCR, and TCRdb kept only the in-frame ones, dropping some. The sample records 90,000 to 140,000 clones, around 63% being singletons. Material for sequencing was PBMCs. Receptor source: a man younger than 45 in good health and CMV-seronegative.

V is TRBV7-9 and J is TRBJ2-5, with D possibly being TRBD2 (5 bases). V was pared by 5 bases and J by 2 bases, with 12 bases between. Per germline, CDR1 SEHNR and CDR2 FQNEAQ (reference sequence). This CDR3 is 14 amino acids long. The CDR3 here is CASSTRPWQETQYF. The DNA of the CDR3 is TGTGCCAGCAGCACTAGACCGTGGCAAGAGACCCAGTACTTC.

In this sample, this clone turned up a few times. The V and J genes are TRBV7-3 and TRBJ2-3, with TRBD2 matching over 9 bases. Trimming took 3 bases from V and 4 from J; bases not matched to a gene: 8. CDR1 is SGHTA, CDR2 FQGTGA, per germline. This CDR3 has 16 residues. The CDR3 DNA reads as TGTGCCAGCAGCTTTAGCGGGGGAATGTTAGCAGATACGCAGTATTTT. Its translation: CASSFSGGMLADTQYF.

The chain uses TRBV28 and TRBJ1-5; TRBD1 matches 8 bases. J was trimmed by 2 bases and V by 4 bases; bases with no gene match: 10. The CDR3 consists of 17 residues. Germline V gives CDR1 MDHEN, CDR2 SYDVKM. In nucleotides, the CDR3 is TGTGCCAGCAGTTCCGGGACAGGCCTTTCAGGCAATCAGCCCCAGCATTTT. It translates to CASSSGTGLSGNQPQHF.

This clone was detected a few times. In the same sample, other DNA sequences code for this CDR3. The V gene is TRBV5-1, the J gene TRBJ1-1, with D tentatively TRBD1 (5 bases). The CDR3 loop spans 14 amino acids. The germline V gene encodes CDR1 SGHRS and CDR2 YFSETQ. V was shortened by 0 bases and J by 1 base, with 7 bases between the two germline ends. DNA of the CDR3: TGCGCCAGCAGCTTGGACAGGCCGAACACTGAAGCTTTCTTT. Translating it yields CASSLDRPNTEAFF.

V and J are TRBV9 and TRBJ2-6, with 8 bases identical to TRBD1. CDR1 and CDR2 from the germline V gene are SGDLS and YYNGEE. The CDR3 contains 18 residues. The ends lost 4 bases at V and 0 bases at J; junction bases unmatched: 9. CDR3 sequence reads: CASSLTTGVISGANVLTF. The DNA of the CDR3 is TGTGCCAGCAGCCTAACGACAGGGGTTATCTCTGGGGCCAACGTCCTGACTTTC.

The chain carries TRBV21-1 and TRBJ1-1. TRBV21-1 is deemed a pseudogene. This CDR3 has 16 residues. This CDR3 reads CASSKTRGLHNTEAFF. The DNA of the CDR3 is TGTGCCAGCAGCAAAACTAGGGGACTGCATAACACTGAAGCTTTCTTT.

The genes are TRBV11-1 and TRBJ2-5; 11 positions match TRBD1. The V and J ends lost 6 bases and 3 bases, in that order; junction bases with no gene match: 6. This CDR3 is built from 15 residues. The germline CDR1 and CDR2 sequences are SGHAT and FQDESV (reference sequence). The CDR3 coding sequence is TGTGCCAGCAGTTCGGGACAGGGGGTCAAAGAGACCCAGTACTTC. Residues: CASSSGQGVKETQYF.

This clone turned up a few times. This sample includes further DNA sequences coding for the same CDR3. J is TRBJ2-1 and V is TRBV7-9; 9 positions agree with TRBD2. Germline V lookup: CDR1 SEHNR, CDR2 FQNEAQ (reference sequence). This CDR3 comprises 16 residues. The V gene end was trimmed by 0 bases and the J gene end by 1 base; junction bases not matched to a gene: 1. CDR3 bases: TGTGCCAGCAGCTTAGCGCTAGCGGGATCCTACAATGAGCAGTTCTTC. It specifies CASSLALAGSYNEQFF.

The chain couples TRBV4-3 to TRBJ2-3, with 9 nucleotides matching TRBD1. The CDR3 runs to 17 residues. J was trimmed by 2 bases and V by 1 base; bases with no gene match: 7. Germline CDR1 LGHNA, CDR2 YSLEER. Here the CDR3 reads CASSQGARDRVTDTQYF. The CDR3 nucleotides read TGCGCCAGCAGCCAAGGGGCGCGGGACAGGGTCACAGATACGCAGTATTTT.

The chain has TRBV6-1 and TRBJ1-6, with D possibly TRBD1 on 5 matching bases. V lost 3 bases and J lost 7, with 7 bases in between. The CDR3 runs 13 residues. Germline V CDR1 and CDR2: MNHNS, SASEGT. CDR3: CASSDRENSPLHF. The CDR3 DNA reads as TGTGCCAGCAGTGACAGGGAAAATTCACCCCTCCACTTT.

The chain joins TRBV5-5 to TRBJ1-5, with D possibly matching TRBD1 (6 bases). V lost 3 bases and J 6 bases, leaving 13 bases between the germline ends. The CDR3 spans 14 residues. CDR1 and CDR2 from the germline V gene are SGHKS and YYEKEE (reference sequence). CDR3 residues: CASSSPQGPQPQHF. The CDR3 DNA follows: TGTGCCAGCAGCTCCCCCCAGGGGCCTCAGCCCCAGCATTTT.

With respect to this clone: Other DNA sequences in this specimen translate into the identical CDR3. The rearrangement links TRBV7-2 to TRBJ1-2; D is possibly TRBD1 (5 bases). CDR3 length: 12 amino acids. The V gene lost 2 bases and the J gene lost 4 bases, with 5 bases spanning the gap. Per germline, CDR1 SGHTA and CDR2 FQGNSA. In DNA form, the CDR3 reads TGTGCCAGCAGCTTACAGGGCTATGGCTACACCTTC. This codes for CASSLQGYGYTF.

This chain joins TRBV30 and TRBJ2-3; maybe TRBD2 (6 bases). This CDR3 contains 13 residues. V was cut by 5 bases and J by 6 bases, with 15 bases left in between. Germline V CDR1 and CDR2: GTSNPN, SVGIG (reference sequence). CDR3 residues: CAWGGTASDTQYF. The CDR3 nucleotides read TGTGCCTGGGGGGGGACGGCCTCTGATACGCAGTATTTT.

This sequence joins TRBV7-9 and TRBJ2-6, with D possibly matching TRBD1 (6 bases). Deletions cut 2 bases from V and 4 bases from J, with 12 bases between. This CDR3 is built from 16 residues. Germline-derived CDR1 and CDR2 are SEHNR and FQNEAQ (reference sequence). CDR3 region: CASSLSRGRGANVLTF. The CDR3 DNA reads as TGTGCCAGCAGCTTATCCAGGGGAAGAGGGGCCAACGTCCTGACTTTC.

The chain links TRBV5-5 to TRBJ2-7; 10 bases match TRBD2. The CDR3 has 14 residues. The trim removed 3 bases at V and 4 bases at J, leaving 4 bases unmatched. The germline V gene has CDR1 SGHKS and CDR2 YYEKEE (reference sequence). The CDR3 coding sequence is TGTGCCAGCAGCTGGCTAGCGGGAGCTTACGAGCAGTACTTC. Its protein is CASSWLAGAYEQYF.

The chain is built from TRBV5-1 and TRBJ1-3; 7 nucleotides agree with TRBD1. V trimming: 0 bases; J trimming: 0 bases; junction bases outside the gene matches: 9. The CDR3 loop spans 18 amino acids. Per germline, CDR1 SGHRS and CDR2 YFSETQ. In DNA, the CDR3 is TGCGCCAGCAGCTTGGCCCGGGACAGCCTTAGCTCTGGAAACACCATATATTTT. Residues: CASSLARDSLSSGNTIYF.

The rearrangement uses TRBV29-1 and TRBJ2-3; TRBD2 agrees at 10 bases. The germline V gene has CDR1 SQVTM and CDR2 ANQGSEA. The CDR3 spans 16 residues. Losses at the gene ends were 7 bases for V and 4 bases for J; bases not matched to a gene: 14. The CDR3 is CSAYISLAGIADTQYF. The CDR3 region has the DNA TGCAGCGCTTATATTTCACTAGCGGGAATCGCAGATACGCAGTATTTT.

This clone was seen only a few times. The chain joins TRBV28 to TRBJ2-7; TRBD1 agrees at 7 bases. Germline CDR1 is MDHEN and CDR2 is SYDVKM. After removal of 6 bases from V and 2 bases from J, the junction contained 7 bases not matched to a gene. The CDR3 is made up of 14 amino acids. CDR3 coding DNA: TGTGCCAGCAGGCCGAGACAGGGTCCCTACGAGCAGTACTTC. Encoded protein: CASRPRQGPYEQYF.

This clone was recorded a few times. This chain connects TRBV5-1 to TRBJ1-1, with 9 positions matching TRBD1. Germline CDR1 reads SGHRS; CDR2 reads YFSETQ. The length of the CDR3 is 16 residues. With 0 bases clipped from V and 0 bases from J, the junction kept 3 bases outside the gene matches. The CDR3 here is CASSLAWDRVNTEAFF. In nucleotides, the CDR3 is TGCGCCAGCAGCTTGGCCTGGGACAGGGTGAACACTGAAGCTTTCTTT.

The rearrangement uses TRBV4-1 and TRBJ2-3; TRBD2 matches at 8 bases. The ends lost 0 bases at V and 4 bases at J; junction bases unmatched: 6. The CDR3 spans 16 residues. Germline V gene data show CDR1 as MGHRA and CDR2 as YSYEKL. CDR3 DNA sequence: TGCGCCAGCAGCCAAGAACCAGCGGGAGAGGCAGATACGCAGTATTTT. This translates into CASSQEPAGEADTQYF.

The chain couples TRBV4-2 to TRBJ2-3; perhaps TRBD1 as D (5 bases). V was clipped by 0 bases and J by 0 bases, with 13 bases between them. CDR1 and CDR2 (germline): LGHNA, YNFKEQ. The CDR3 has 17 amino acids. The CDR3, as DNA: TGTGCCAGCAGCCAAGAGTGGGGCACGCCTAGCACAGATACGCAGTATTTT. It specifies CASSQEWGTPSTDTQYF.

The sample holds a few counts of this clone. This chain joins TRBV27 and TRBJ2-5, with D possibly being TRBD2 (5 bases). Germline CDR1 reads MNHEY; CDR2 reads SMNVEV (reference sequence). Trimming took off 7 bases at V and 5 bases at J, with 20 bases between the two ends. The CDR3 covers 15 residues. CDR3 coding DNA: TGTGCCAGCAAGGTCCGAGGCTCATGGAGGGAGACCCAGTACTTC. It translates to CASKVRGSWRETQYF.

The chain is built from TRBV7-2 and TRBJ2-1; possibly TRBD2 for D (6 bases). CDR1 SGHTA and CDR2 FQGNSA come from the germline V gene. V was shortened by 2 bases and J by 6 bases, with 17 bases between the two germline ends. CDR3 length: 16 amino acids. The CDR3 nucleotides read TGTGCCAGCAGCTTAAGGAGGGGCTTCACCTCCAATGAGCAGTTCTTC. It translates to CASSLRRGFTSNEQFF.

The chain couples TRBV9 to TRBJ2-2; TRBD2 matches 11 bases. The CDR3 is 17 residues long. Germline values: CDR1 SGDLS, CDR2 YYNGEE. Trimming cost V 0 bases and J 7 bases; bases outside gene matches: 8. This CDR3 is CASSVEASGRMGGELFF. DNA of the CDR3: TGTGCCAGCAGCGTAGAGGCTAGCGGGAGGATGGGCGGGGAGCTGTTTTTT.